This TCR beta chain stems from a study of blood T cell repertoires in COVID-19. With V trimmed by 3 bases and J by 1 base, 4 bases remained unmatched. CDR1 and CDR2 (germline): LGHNA, YSLEER. The CDR3 is 15 residues long. The repertoire was sequenced with immunoSEQ multiplex PCR; TCRdb's copy has only in-frame clones and lacks some. The sample lists about 250,000 clones; roughly 85% were seen once. The chain uses TRBV4-3 and TRBJ2-5, with 8 positions matching TRBD2. Sequenced: peripheral blood. The receptor comes from a man aged 18 to 30 with active or convalescent COVID-19. The CDR3 region is CASSHRGGGQETQYF. CDR3 DNA: TGCGCCAGCAGCCACCGGGGGGGAGGCCAAGAGACCCAGTACTTC.